By its share, the clone carrying this T cell receptor beta chain is medium-sized. Rearranged V-D-J TRB sequences were amplified with a mixed TRB-A/B primer pool. TCRdb redid the calling of the multiplex PCR reads with MiXCR, one entry per CDR3 protein. The sample lists 11,000 or so distinct CDR3 sequences, 20% to 30% occurring once. The entry originates in a study of T cell repertoires in aging, cancer and after chemotherapy. After removal of 11 bases from V and 0 bases from J, the junction contained 7 bases not matched to a gene. This CDR3 spans 15 amino acids. Germline CDR1 and CDR2: SEHNR and FQNEAQ (reference sequence). TCR beta rearrangements were amplified from peripheral blood genomic DNA.

The V and J genes are TRBV7-9 and TRBJ2-6, with 7 bases that match TRBD1. This TCR was recovered from a human donor in good health. What was sequenced was blood. This chain's CDR3 is CAVVGGRSGANVLTF. CDR3 in DNA: TGTGCCGTTGTAGGGGGCCGCTCTGGGGCCAACGTCCTGACTTTC.